This T cell receptor (beta chain) was profiled in a study of blood T cell repertoires in COVID-19. V shed 2 bases and J shed 7 bases, with 8 bases lying between them. This CDR3 contains 12 residues. Per germline, CDR1 SNHLY and CDR2 FYNNEI. The repertoire was sequenced with immunoSEQ multiplex PCR; TCRdb's copy has only in-frame clones and lacks some. The table lists about 400,000 clones, approximately 85% of them singletons. The clonotype originates from a woman in her thirties or forties with acute COVID-19. The V call is TRBV2, the J call TRBJ2-5, with D perhaps matching TRBD2 (5 bases). Sequenced sample: PBMCs or T cells enriched from blood (not recorded which). The CDR3 here is CASSETGWTQYF. As DNA, the CDR3 is TGTGCCAGCAGTGAAACGGGGTGGACCCAGTACTTC.